These 10 T cell receptor beta chains were sequenced from one sample in a study of blood T cell repertoires in COVID-19. Profiled with immunoSEQ multiplex PCR; TCRdb holds only in-frame clones, not every one. The sample has over 250,000 clones, about 90% seen once. The source material was peripheral blood. The receptors stem from a person aged 18 to 29 with COVID-19, enrolled during active disease.

The rearrangement links TRBV28 to TRBJ1-2; TRBD1 matches 7 bases. V was pared by 6 bases and J by 4 bases, with 11 bases of the junction left unmatched. Germline assignment: CDR1 MDHEN and CDR2 SYDVKM. The CDR3 has 15 residues. As DNA, the CDR3 is TGTGCCAGCAGCCAAGTCCGGGACAGCAGCTATGGCTACACCTTC. Protein sequence: CASSQVRDSSYGYTF.

This clone appeared once. V is TRBV6-5 and J is TRBJ1-2; TRBD1 matches 8 bases. The germline V gene has CDR1 MNHEY and CDR2 SVGAGI. V trimming: 0 bases; J trimming: 3 bases; junction bases outside the gene matches: 6. This CDR3 has 16 residues. The CDR3 reads CASSYSSTGVYYGYTF. CDR3 nucleotides: TGTGCCAGCAGTTACTCGTCGACAGGGGTATACTATGGCTACACCTTC.

Only a few counts were recorded for this clone. The chain combines TRBV10-3 with TRBJ1-1; D possibly corresponds to TRBD1 (5 bases). Germline V gives CDR1 ENHRY, CDR2 SYGVKD. V lost 6 bases and J 1 base, leaving 12 bases between the germline ends. The CDR3 consists of 14 residues. CDR3 protein: CAIRQGVRNTEAFF. The CDR3 nucleotides read TGTGCCATCAGGCAGGGTGTCCGGAACACTGAAGCTTTCTTT.

The chain recombines TRBV5-6 with TRBJ1-1, with D possibly matching TRBD1 (5 bases). CDR3 size: 17 residues. With 4 bases removed from V and 0 bases from J, the gap between germline ends came to 19 bases. The germline CDR1 and CDR2 sequences are SGHDT and YYEEEE. The CDR3 DNA reads as TGTGCCAGCAGCCCCGTGGGGGGTTTGATTATGAACACTGAAGCTTTCTTT. It translates to CASSPVGGLIMNTEAFF.

The rearrangement joins TRBV5-4 to TRBJ1-1; D call uncertain. Trimming took 5 bases from V and 0 from J, leaving 8 bases between them. The CDR3 spans 13 residues. The germline gives CDR1 SGHNT, CDR2 YYREEE (reference sequence). CDR3 DNA sequence: TGTGCCAGCAGACCGGGAGTGAACACTGAAGCTTTCTTT. This encodes CASRPGVNTEAFF.

The chain recombines TRBV2 with TRBJ1-3; TRBD1 matches at 7 bases. The V segment lost 10 bases and the J segment 0 bases; nucleotides outside the gene matches: 9. CDR1 is SNHLY, CDR2 FYNNEI, per germline. The length of the CDR3 is 15 residues. CDR3 DNA sequence: TGTGCCACTCGATATGACAGGGCCTCTGGAAACACCATATATTTT. This translates into CATRYDRASGNTIYF. Together with reference TRBV2 and TRBJ1-3, the CDR3 gives the full variable domain: EPEVTQTPSHQVTQMGQEVILRCVPISNHLYFYWYRQILGQKVEFLVSFYNNEISEKSEIFDDQFSVERPDGSNFTLKIRSTKLEDSAMYFCATRYDRASGNTIYFGEGSWLTVV.

This clone showed up just once. The chain has TRBV5-1 and TRBJ1-4, with 7 nucleotides matching TRBD1. Germline trimming cut 4 bases from V and 5 bases from J; bases unmatched to any gene: 8. The CDR3 consists of 15 residues. Germline V gene data show CDR1 as SGHRS and CDR2 as YFSETQ. DNA of the CDR3: TGCGCCAGCAGCCCCCAGGGACAGACGAATGAAAAACTGTTTTTT. This codes for CASSPQGQTNEKLFF.

The CDR3 region has the DNA TGTGCCAGCAGTTACCAGGGGACAGGGGTAGGGGAGACCCAGTACTTC. This encodes CASSYQGTGVGETQYF. This rearrangement joins TRBV6-2 or TRBV6-3 to TRBJ2-5; 10 bases fit TRBD1. Trimming removed 2 bases from V and 5 bases from J; junction bases left unmatched: 8. The CDR3 loop spans 16 amino acids. Germline values: CDR1 MNHEY, CDR2 SVGEGT.

This chain uses TRBV29-1 with TRBJ2-7; TRBD1 is a possible D gene (5 bases). This CDR3 spans 14 amino acids. CDR1 is SQVTM, CDR2 ANQGSEA, per germline. V lost 0 bases and J 2 bases, leaving 11 bases between the germline ends. CDR3 sequence: CSVEDDTGAYEQYF. The CDR3 coding sequence is TGCAGCGTTGAAGATGATACAGGAGCCTACGAGCAGTACTTC.

The gene calls are TRBV6-2 or TRBV6-3 and TRBJ2-5; tentatively, D is TRBD2 (5 bases). The CDR3 has 16 residues. Deletions cut 2 bases from V and 3 bases from J, with 16 bases between. The germline gives CDR1 MNHEY, CDR2 SVGEGT. The DNA of the CDR3 is TGTGCCAGCAGTTACAGTATACGGGAACCCGAAGAGACCCAGTACTTC. This encodes CASSYSIREPEETQYF.